This record concerns one T cell receptor beta chain sequence. Its target is unknown. The ends were cut back, 0 bases at V and 0 bases at J, with 9 bases in the middle. This CDR3 is built from 15 residues. CDR1 MNHEY and CDR2 SMNVEV come from the germline V gene (reference sequence). Template switching introduced a universal primer site, and the cDNA bore unique molecular identifiers. TCRdb called the 5' RACE reads again in MiXCR, with one record for every CDR3 protein. The table has around 680,000 distinct CDR3 sequences, under 9% seen once; the top ten hold roughly 0.9%. The sample is drawn from a study of identical twins. Whole-study results and caveats: These conclusions were based on statistical analysis (cross-sectional, not following the same donors).

The same data also contributed to another study, on yellow fever vaccine responses in identical twins.

The sequence was obtained from a woman aged 18-29 years in good health. Sequences were obtained from PBMCs. The rearrangement uses TRBV27 and TRBJ2-7; TRBD2 is a possible D gene (6 bases). CDR3 loop: CASSLSLAPSYEQYF. The CDR3 DNA is TGTGCCAGCAGTTTATCTCTAGCGCCCTCCTACGAGCAGTACTTC.